This T cell receptor (beta chain) was sequenced in a study of cytomegalovirus exposure and HLA in healthy donors. The study, taken as a whole, reports: A later analysis linked a missense DCLRE1C variant to TCR beta V- and J-gene trimming. According to a later analysis, donors in an Asian-associated ancestry cluster reportedly had fewer N-insertions than the roughly 720-donor mean.

Germline V CDR1 and CDR2: MGHRA, YSYEKL. The CDR3 contains 15 residues. The trim removed 2 bases at V and 1 base at J, leaving 5 bases unmatched. Only one count was recorded for this clone. Its antigen remains unknown. Amplification used 60 Vbeta primers and 13 Jbeta primers. Sequenced by immunoSEQ multiplex PCR; TCRdb stores in-frame clones only, minus some. Of around 160,000 clones in the sample, under 85% were seen once. Donors had nominal health at sampling but likely had unrecorded immune exposures. V gene TRBV4-1 combines with J gene TRBJ2-7; 7 bases are a match to TRBD1. Sequenced material: PBMCs. The sequence was collected from a woman in her thirties or forties in good health and CMV-seropositive. Here the CDR3 DNA reads TGCGCCAGCAGCCAATATCTGGACAGGTCCTACGAGCAGTACTTC. This codes for CASSQYLDRSYEQYF.